A selection of T cell receptor beta chains follows, all from one sample in a study of T cells in Graves' hyperthyroidism and ophthalmopathy. MiXCR, run by TCRdb on the multiplex PCR reads, gives a single entry per CDR3 protein. In the table there are 450,000 to 600,000 distinct CDR3 sequences, about 15% of which are singletons. Sequenced material: blood. The receptors were gathered from a woman in her 40s with Graves' hyperthyroidism. Each CDR3 is given with its conserved first and last residue. D genes are given only for firm matches. Expanded clones get a size class; other rows say once, few or many, or leave the size out.

abundance: many; d_gene: TRBD1; j_gene: TRBJ2-5; v_gene: TRBV27; CDR3aa: CASSFWTGVGQETQYF; CDR3nt: TGTGCCAGCAGTTTTTGGACAGGTGTGGGGCAAGAGACCCAGTACTTC
abundance: many; d_gene: -; j_gene: TRBJ1-1; v_gene: TRBV18; CDR3aa: CASSPRGVRGTEAFF; CDR3nt: TGTGCCAGCTCACCACGGGGAGTTCGCGGCACTGAAGCTTTCTTT
abundance: -; d_gene: TRBD1; j_gene: TRBJ1-2; v_gene: TRBV5-4; CDR3aa: CASSLQGVGYGYTF; CDR3nt: TGTGCCAGCAGCCTGCAGGGGGTTGGCTATGGCTACACCTTC
abundance: many; d_gene: TRBD2; j_gene: TRBJ2-1; v_gene: TRBV5-1; CDR3aa: CASSGHGRASYNEQFF; CDR3nt: TGCGCCAGCAGCGGCCACGGGAGGGCCTCCTACAATGAGCAGTTCTTC
abundance: -; d_gene: TRBD2; j_gene: TRBJ2-1; v_gene: TRBV3-1; CDR3aa: CASTGGLSYNEQFF; CDR3nt: TGTGCAAGCACGGGGGGACTATCCTACAATGAGCAGTTCTTC
abundance: few; d_gene: -; j_gene: TRBJ1-6; v_gene: TRBV12-3/TRBV12-4; CDR3aa: CASRAGISNSPLHF; CDR3nt: TGTGCCAGCCGGGCAGGGATTTCTAATTCACCCCTCCACTTT
abundance: -; d_gene: TRBD2; j_gene: TRBJ2-5; v_gene: TRBV11-3; CDR3aa: CASTSGTSGAETQYF; CDR3nt: TGTGCCAGCACATCCGGGACTAGCGGCGCAGAGACCCAGTACTTC
abundance: few; d_gene: -; j_gene: TRBJ2-7; v_gene: TRBV12-3/TRBV12-4; CDR3aa: CASSRDLTYEQYF; CDR3nt: TGTGCCAGCAGTAGGGACCTCACCTACGAGCAGTACTTC
abundance: few; d_gene: TRBD2; j_gene: TRBJ2-3; v_gene: TRBV3-1; CDR3aa: CASSTAEGAGGPTDTQYF; CDR3nt: TGTGCCAGCAGCACCGCCGAGGGAGCGGGAGGGCCCACAGATACGCAGTATTTT
abundance: -; d_gene: TRBD2; j_gene: TRBJ2-7; v_gene: TRBV7-9; CDR3aa: CASSASGRAGEQYF; CDR3nt: TGTGCCAGCAGCGCTAGCGGGAGGGCAGGCGAGCAGTACTTC
abundance: many; d_gene: -; j_gene: TRBJ1-2; v_gene: TRBV2; CDR3aa: CASSFMREVKDGYTF; CDR3nt: TGTGCCAGCAGTTTTATGAGGGAAGTAAAGGATGGCTACACCTTC
abundance: many; d_gene: TRBD1; j_gene: TRBJ2-6; v_gene: TRBV9; CDR3aa: CASSVVTGGVGANVLTF; CDR3nt: TGTGCCAGCAGCGTAGTCACAGGGGGCGTTGGGGCCAACGTCCTGACTTTC
abundance: few; d_gene: -; j_gene: TRBJ2-1; v_gene: TRBV28; CDR3aa: CASREGGSYNEQFF; CDR3nt: TGTGCCAGCAGGGAAGGGGGCTCCTACAATGAGCAGTTCTTC
abundance: many; d_gene: -; j_gene: TRBJ1-6; v_gene: TRBV5-1; CDR3aa: CASSLGGPSYNSPLHF; CDR3nt: TGCGCCAGCAGCTTGGGGGGTCCCTCCTATAATTCACCCCTCCACTTT
abundance: few; d_gene: -; j_gene: TRBJ2-3; v_gene: TRBV20-1; CDR3aa: CSAEDRFTDTQYF; CDR3nt: TGCAGTGCTGAGGACAGATTCACAGATACGCAGTATTTT
abundance: many; d_gene: TRBD2; j_gene: TRBJ2-2; v_gene: TRBV29-1; CDR3aa: CSGGQRLAGGPNAGELFF; CDR3nt: TGCAGCGGTGGACAGAGACTAGCGGGAGGGCCCAATGCCGGGGAGCTGTTTTTT
abundance: -; d_gene: -; j_gene: TRBJ2-1; v_gene: TRBV11-2; CDR3aa: CASSQDGRDYEQFF; CDR3nt: TGCGCCAGCAGCCAAGATGGCAGGGACTATGAGCAGTTCTTC
abundance: few; d_gene: TRBD2; j_gene: TRBJ2-3; v_gene: TRBV12-3/TRBV12-4; CDR3aa: CASSLNSGKTDTQYF; CDR3nt: TGTGCCAGCAGCCTGAATAGCGGGAAAACAGATACGCAGTATTTT
abundance: many; d_gene: -; j_gene: TRBJ2-4; v_gene: TRBV7-2; CDR3aa: CASRYGAGAKNIQYF; CDR3nt: TGTGCCAGCAGATATGGGGCCGGAGCCAAAAACATTCAGTACTTC
abundance: -; d_gene: TRBD1; j_gene: TRBJ1-5; v_gene: TRBV20-1; CDR3aa: CSAYSRQGWGNQPQHF; CDR3nt: TGCAGTGCTTACTCCCGACAGGGATGGGGCAATCAGCCCCAGCATTTT
abundance: -; d_gene: TRBD2; j_gene: TRBJ2-1; v_gene: TRBV29-1; CDR3aa: CSVEGLAGGRYNEQFF; CDR3nt: TGCAGCGTTGAGGGGCTAGCGGGAGGACGCTACAATGAGCAGTTCTTC
abundance: many; d_gene: -; j_gene: TRBJ1-2; v_gene: TRBV30; CDR3aa: CAWGHGTYGYTF; CDR3nt: TGTGCCTGGGGCCACGGGACCTATGGCTACACCTTC
abundance: -; d_gene: -; j_gene: TRBJ1-1; v_gene: TRBV10-3; CDR3aa: CAISSAGDTEAFF; CDR3nt: TGTGCCATCAGTTCAGCAGGGGACACTGAAGCTTTCTTT
abundance: many; d_gene: -; j_gene: TRBJ1-1; v_gene: TRBV6-1; CDR3aa: CASKEGTGRLNTEAFF; CDR3nt: TGTGCCAGCAAGGAGGGCACAGGGAGGCTGAACACTGAAGCTTTCTTT
abundance: many; d_gene: -; j_gene: TRBJ1-5; v_gene: TRBV3-1; CDR3aa: CASSQSSNQPQHF; CDR3nt: TGTGCCAGCAGCCAATCAAGCAATCAGCCCCAGCATTTT
abundance: many; d_gene: -; j_gene: TRBJ2-7; v_gene: TRBV4-1; CDR3aa: CASSPRTLSYEQYF; CDR3nt: TGCGCCAGCAGCCCTCGGACGCTCTCCTACGAGCAGTACTTC
abundance: many; d_gene: TRBD2; j_gene: TRBJ2-1; v_gene: TRBV18; CDR3aa: CASSPGLAGVNEQFF; CDR3nt: TGTGCCAGCAGCCCCGGACTAGCGGGAGTGAATGAGCAGTTCTTC
abundance: few; d_gene: -; j_gene: TRBJ1-1; v_gene: TRBV19; CDR3aa: CASSILGRGNTEAFF; CDR3nt: TGTGCCAGTAGTATTCTGGGCAGGGGGAACACTGAAGCTTTCTTT
abundance: many; d_gene: -; j_gene: TRBJ2-3; v_gene: TRBV29-1; CDR3aa: CSVELGFPTRDTQYF; CDR3nt: TGCAGCGTTGAACTCGGGTTCCCCACGAGAGATACGCAGTATTTT
abundance: many; d_gene: -; j_gene: TRBJ2-1; v_gene: TRBV28; CDR3aa: CATRQSGTSYNEQFF; CDR3nt: TGTGCCACCCGCCAGAGCGGTACTTCCTACAATGAGCAGTTCTTC
abundance: many; d_gene: -; j_gene: TRBJ2-7; v_gene: TRBV6-1; CDR3aa: CASKPRLEGFTSYEQYF; CDR3nt: TGTGCCAGCAAGCCCCGCCTGGAGGGCTTCACCTCCTACGAGCAGTACTTC
abundance: many; d_gene: -; j_gene: TRBJ2-7; v_gene: TRBV7-9; CDR3aa: CASSSHPGLTSYEQYF; CDR3nt: TGTGCCAGCAGCTCCCACCCGGGACTCACCTCCTACGAGCAGTACTTC
abundance: -; d_gene: -; j_gene: TRBJ1-4; v_gene: TRBV3-1; CDR3aa: CASSQEPLRGLPNEKLFF; CDR3nt: TGTGCCAGCAGCCAAGAACCCCTGAGGGGTCTCCCTAATGAAAAACTGTTTTTT
abundance: many; d_gene: -; j_gene: TRBJ1-2; v_gene: TRBV12-3/TRBV12-4; CDR3aa: CASSNNIQGNGYTF; CDR3nt: TGTGCCAGCAGTAATAACATCCAGGGGAATGGCTACACCTTC
abundance: many; d_gene: -; j_gene: TRBJ1-2; v_gene: TRBV13; CDR3aa: CASSLAPLQGLRLGGYTF; CDR3nt: TGTGCCAGCAGCTTAGCCCCTTTACAGGGTCTCCGTTTGGGTGGCTACACCTTC
abundance: many; d_gene: TRBD1; j_gene: TRBJ1-2; v_gene: TRBV28; CDR3aa: CASSLSFGTGGVYGYTF; CDR3nt: TGTGCCAGCAGTTTATCATTCGGGACAGGGGGCGTCTATGGCTACACCTTC
abundance: -; d_gene: -; j_gene: TRBJ2-4; v_gene: TRBV5-4; CDR3aa: CASSLEEVNIQYF; CDR3nt: TGTGCCAGCAGCCTAGAGGAAGTAAACATTCAGTACTTC
abundance: many; d_gene: -; j_gene: TRBJ1-5; v_gene: TRBV28; CDR3aa: CASSWGDLFGSQPQHF; CDR3nt: TGTGCCAGCAGTTGGGGGGACCTATTTGGGAGTCAGCCCCAGCATTTT
abundance: few; d_gene: -; j_gene: TRBJ2-1; v_gene: TRBV7-2; CDR3aa: CASEAYNEQFF; CDR3nt: TGTGCCAGCGAAGCCTACAATGAGCAGTTCTTC
abundance: many; d_gene: TRBD1; j_gene: TRBJ1-1; v_gene: TRBV20-1; CDR3aa: CSARDRGTGRAEAFF; CDR3nt: TGCAGTGCTAGAGATAGGGGGACAGGGAGGGCTGAAGCTTTCTTT